One sample yielded the 21 T cell receptor beta chains listed below, sequenced in a study of shared clonotypes between healthy human individuals (dated by TCRdb to about 2020). Libraries were built with the immunoSEQ multiplex PCR assay. TCRdb mirrors the immuneACCESS table, restricted to in-frame sequences. Some clones are absent from its copies; in checked studies, under half trace to an unresolved V gene, and the reason for the others is unknown. This sample holds approximately 500,000 clones; about 75% were observed only once. The ten largest clonotypes hold approximately 13% of the sample. Sequences were obtained from PBMCs. The receptors shown here come from a middle-aged woman in good health. Some clones in this sample may be carry-over from other donors' samples.

The J gene is TRBJ2-1, the V gene TRBV28, with 7 bases fitting TRBD2. Germline V gene sequence: CDR1 MDHEN, CDR2 SYDVKM. V gave up 8 bases and J gave up 3 bases; unmatched junction bases: 13. The CDR3 length is 16 residues. The chain's CDR3 is CASFGAGAKNYNEQFF. DNA of the CDR3: TGTGCCAGCTTTGGGGCGGGAGCGAAGAACTACAATGAGCAGTTCTTC.

The rearrangement uses TRBV6-6 and TRBJ2-7, with 11 positions matching TRBD2. Germline CDR1 reads MNHNY; CDR2 reads SVGAGI (reference sequence). The V segment lost 5 bases and the J segment 2 bases; nucleotides outside the gene matches: 5. CDR3 size: 15 residues. CDR3 region: CASSKLAGAAYEQYF. The CDR3 DNA reads as TGTGCCAGCAGTAAACTAGCGGGAGCTGCCTACGAGCAGTACTTC.

The rearrangement links TRBV6-6 to TRBJ2-7; D perhaps matches TRBD2 (5 bases). There are 14 residues in the CDR3. V was pared by 5 bases and J by 7 bases, with 18 bases between. Germline V gene sequence: CDR1 MNHNY, CDR2 SVGAGI (reference sequence). The CDR3 coding sequence is TGTGCCAGCAGTACACCGACCCATACGGGGGAGCAGTACTTC. Protein: CASSTPTHTGEQYF.

V and J are TRBV29-1 and TRBJ1-1; the match to TRBD1 covers 8 bases. V gave up 4 bases and J gave up 3 bases; unmatched junction bases: 4. Germline CDR1 reads SQVTM; CDR2 reads ANQGSEA. This CDR3 has 13 amino acids. The CDR3 nucleotides read TGCAGCGTTGGCAGGGGGCCGGACACTGAAGCTTTCTTT. This encodes CSVGRGPDTEAFF.

The rearrangement joins TRBV6-6 to TRBJ2-1; TRBD2 matches 12 bases. The CDR3 is 16 residues long. Germline V gene lookup returns CDR1 MNHNY and CDR2 SVGAGI (reference sequence). V was clipped by 6 bases and J by 8 bases; unmatched bases: 11. The CDR3 loop reads CASRGLAGTFMDEQFF. The CDR3 bases are TGTGCCAGCAGAGGACTAGCGGGAACTTTTATGGATGAGCAGTTCTTC.

The rearrangement uses TRBV2 and TRBJ1-5; 7 nucleotides match TRBD1. This CDR3 comprises 19 residues. Germline-derived CDR1 and CDR2 are SNHLY and FYNNEI. Trimming took 4 bases from V and 1 from J; bases not matched to a gene: 16. The CDR3 DNA reads TGTGCCAGCAGTGGCTCTCTAGGGCATGGGACAGAGAGCAATCAGCCCCAGCATTTT. It codes for CASSGSLGHGTESNQPQHF.

The rearrangement uses TRBV30 and TRBJ2-1; tentative D call: TRBD2 (6 bases). The V and J ends lost 0 bases and 7 bases respectively, with 16 bases between them. The CDR3 runs 15 residues. The V gene's germline CDR1 is GTSNPN and CDR2 SVGIG (reference sequence). The CDR3 sequence is CAWSVPGGSENEQFF. The CDR3 DNA reads TGTGCCTGGAGTGTACCTGGGGGGAGTGAGAATGAGCAGTTCTTC.

The chain combines TRBV18 with TRBJ1-1; a possible D gene is TRBD1 (6 bases). The CDR3 extends over 13 amino acids. Germline V gene sequence: CDR1 KGHSH, CDR2 LQKENI. V shed 2 bases and J shed 7 bases, with 11 bases lying between them. The chain's CDR3 is CASSPNRVDEAFF. CDR3 DNA: TGTGCCAGCTCACCAAACAGGGTTGATGAAGCTTTCTTT.

The chain is built from TRBV9 and TRBJ2-1; TRBD2 matches at 9 bases. There are 16 residues in the CDR3. Looked up from germline, CDR1 is SGDLS and CDR2 is YYNGEE. Losses at the gene ends were 0 bases for V and 4 bases for J; bases not matched to a gene: 5. The CDR3 loop is CASSVGAGGLYNEQFF. DNA for the CDR3: TGTGCCAGCAGCGTAGGGGCGGGAGGGCTATACAATGAGCAGTTCTTC.

The chain combines TRBV27 with TRBJ2-7; tentative D call: TRBD1 (5 bases). The germline V and J ends were trimmed by 1 base and 6 bases, with 16 bases remaining between them. There are 15 residues in the CDR3. CDR1 is MNHEY, CDR2 SMNVEV, per germline (reference sequence). The CDR3 coding sequence is TGTGCCAGCAGTTTATTGCGCCAGGGTGTTGGCGAGCAGTACTTC. It yields the protein CASSLLRQGVGEQYF.

V usage is TRBV19 and J usage is TRBJ1-5; D ambiguous. This CDR3 contains 14 residues. Germline CDR1 is LNHDA and CDR2 is SQIVND (reference sequence). V dropped 5 bases and J dropped 4 bases, with 12 bases sitting between them. CDR3 residues: CASSRDRENQPQHF. The CDR3 DNA sequence: TGTGCCAGTAGTCGGGATAGGGAGAATCAGCCCCAGCATTTT.

The chain combines TRBV11-3 with TRBJ1-2; TRBD1 aligns across 8 bases. The V and J ends lost 5 bases and 6 bases, in that order; junction bases with no gene match: 8. This CDR3 is built from 14 residues. CDR1 SGHNT and CDR2 YENEEA come from the germline V gene. CDR3 amino acids: CASSTGTGANGYTF. The CDR3 region has the DNA TGTGCCAGCAGCACCGGGACAGGCGCCAATGGCTACACCTTC.

This chain links TRBV5-4 with TRBJ1-2, with 8 bases lining up with TRBD1. The J segment lost 2 bases and the V segment lost 5 bases, leaving 11 bases of the junction unmatched. Germline CDR1 reads SGHNT; CDR2 reads YYREEE (reference sequence). The CDR3 is made up of 16 amino acids. The CDR3 region has the DNA TGTGCCAGCAGACCCTTAGGGACAGGACAAAACTATGGCTACACCTTC. Translation: CASRPLGTGQNYGYTF.

This clone was observed a single time. The chain uses TRBV28 and TRBJ1-1; 12 bases are a match to TRBD1. This CDR3 has 14 residues. Trimming took 7 bases from V and 9 from J; bases not matched to a gene: 9. Germline assignment: CDR1 MDHEN and CDR2 SYDVKM. CDR3 bases: TGTGCCAGCAACGCCGGGACAGGGGGCAGGCAAGCTTTCTTT. Translation: CASNAGTGGRQAFF.

As to this clone: This could be a read error, since a much larger clone is one nucleotide away. The gene calls are TRBV28 and TRBJ1-4, with a possible D match to TRBD1 (5 bases). This CDR3 has 12 amino acids. The V gene's germline CDR1 is MDHEN and CDR2 SYDVKM. With 5 bases removed from V and 8 bases from J, the gap between germline ends came to 9 bases. In DNA form, the CDR3 reads TGTGCCAGCAGTCCGTACAGGGAAAAACTGTTTTTT. Translating gives CASSPYREKLFF.

The chain carries TRBV5-4 and TRBJ1-6, with D uncertain. Germline CDR1 SGHNT, CDR2 YYREEE (reference sequence). The CDR3 sequence is 14 residues long. Between the trimmed V and J ends, which lost 4 bases and 4 bases, there was a span of 9 bases. CDR3 nucleotides: TGTGCCAGCAGCCCTGGCCAGTATAATTCACCCCTCCACTTT. It encodes CASSPGQYNSPLHF.

About this clone itself: Other nucleotide sequences in the sample specify the same CDR3. This chain links TRBV28 with TRBJ1-1, with D possibly being TRBD1 (6 bases). Germline CDR1 reads MDHEN; CDR2 reads SYDVKM. V dropped 2 bases and J dropped 7 bases, with 8 bases sitting between them. The CDR3 consists of 12 residues. The CDR3 DNA reads as TGTGCCAGCAGTTTAAGGACAGATGAAGCTTTCTTT. It codes for CASSLRTDEAFF.

The sample holds a few counts of this clone. The genes are TRBV6-5 and TRBJ2-7; D is unresolved. V lost 9 bases and J 2 bases, leaving 8 bases between the germline ends. This CDR3 has 11 residues. Germline V gene lookup returns CDR1 MNHEY and CDR2 SVGAGI. The CDR3 DNA reads as TGTGCCAGTGGGTTAGCCTACGAGCAGTACTTC. As protein: CASGLAYEQYF.

This clone was observed once. CDR3 sequence reads: CASKGRLSSYNSPLHF. DNA of the CDR3: TGTGCCAGCAAGGGACGGCTTAGCTCCTATAATTCACCCCTCCACTTT. This rearrangement joins TRBV2 to TRBJ1-6; D possibly corresponds to TRBD1 (5 bases). The germline CDR1 and CDR2 sequences are SNHLY and FYNNEI. This CDR3 comprises 16 residues. V gave up 7 bases and J gave up 0 bases, with 13 bases separating them.

The rearrangement uses TRBV30 and TRBJ1-2; 8 bases fit TRBD1. The V gene's germline CDR1 is GTSNPN and CDR2 SVGIG (reference sequence). CDR3 length: 13 residues. Unmatched junction bases numbered 10, after V lost 5 bases and J lost 8 bases. The CDR3, as DNA: TGTGCCTGGTCTAAGGACAGGGCTGGCGGCTACACCTTC. It yields the protein CAWSKDRAGGYTF.

The chain links TRBV2 to TRBJ1-1; TRBD1 aligns across 7 bases. This CDR3 has 13 amino acids. Germline V gene data show CDR1 as SNHLY and CDR2 as FYNNEI. J gave up 5 bases and V 5 bases, and 5 bases lay outside the gene matches. The CDR3 here is CASSRDSETEAFF. The CDR3 nucleotides read TGTGCCAGCAGTAGGGACAGCGAAACTGAAGCTTTCTTT.